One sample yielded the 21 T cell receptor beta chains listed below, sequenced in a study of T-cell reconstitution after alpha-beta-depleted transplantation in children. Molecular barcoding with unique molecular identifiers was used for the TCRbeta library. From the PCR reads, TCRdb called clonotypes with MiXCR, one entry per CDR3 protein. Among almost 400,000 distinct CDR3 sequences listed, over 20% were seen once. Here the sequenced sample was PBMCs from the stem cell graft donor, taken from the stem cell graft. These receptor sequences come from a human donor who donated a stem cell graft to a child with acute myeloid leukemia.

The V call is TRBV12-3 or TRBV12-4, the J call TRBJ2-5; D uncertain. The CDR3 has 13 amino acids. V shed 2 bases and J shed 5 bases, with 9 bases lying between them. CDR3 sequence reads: CASSLNLGETQYF. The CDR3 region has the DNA TGTGCCAGCAGTTTAAACCTGGGGGAGACCCAGTACTTC.

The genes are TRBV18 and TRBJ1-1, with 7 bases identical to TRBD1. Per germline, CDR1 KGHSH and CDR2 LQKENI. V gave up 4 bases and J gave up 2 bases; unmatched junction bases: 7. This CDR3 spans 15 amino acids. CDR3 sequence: CASSRAGGVNTEAFF. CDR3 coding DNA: TGTGCCAGCTCACGGGCAGGGGGGGTCAACACTGAAGCTTTCTTT.

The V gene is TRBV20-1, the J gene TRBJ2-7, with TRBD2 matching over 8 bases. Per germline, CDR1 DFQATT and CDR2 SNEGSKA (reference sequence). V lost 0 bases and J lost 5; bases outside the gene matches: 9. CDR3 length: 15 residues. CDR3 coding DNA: TGCAGTGCTAGAGATTATGGGAGCGGGAGAAACGAGCAGTACTTC. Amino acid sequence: CSARDYGSGRNEQYF.

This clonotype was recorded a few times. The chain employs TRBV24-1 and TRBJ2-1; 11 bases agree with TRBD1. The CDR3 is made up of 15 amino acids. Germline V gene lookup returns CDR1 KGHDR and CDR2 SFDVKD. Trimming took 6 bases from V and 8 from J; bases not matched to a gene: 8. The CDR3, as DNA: TGTGCCACCAGTCGCCGGGACAGGGGGATCCATGAGCAGTTCTTC. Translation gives CATSRRDRGIHEQFF.

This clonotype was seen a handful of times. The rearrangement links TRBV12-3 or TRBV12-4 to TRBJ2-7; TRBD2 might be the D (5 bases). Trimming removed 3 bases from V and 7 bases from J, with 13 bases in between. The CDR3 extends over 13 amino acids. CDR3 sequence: CASSLGSRGEQYF. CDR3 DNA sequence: TGTGCCAGCAGTTTGGGCAGTCGAGGGGAGCAGTACTTC.

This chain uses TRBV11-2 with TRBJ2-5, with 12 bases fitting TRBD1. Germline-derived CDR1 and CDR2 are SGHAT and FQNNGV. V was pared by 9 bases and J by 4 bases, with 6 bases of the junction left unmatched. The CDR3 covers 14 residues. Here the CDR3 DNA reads TGTGCCAGAAGGGGACAGGGGGCGCGAGAGACCCAGTACTTC. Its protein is CARRGQGARETQYF.

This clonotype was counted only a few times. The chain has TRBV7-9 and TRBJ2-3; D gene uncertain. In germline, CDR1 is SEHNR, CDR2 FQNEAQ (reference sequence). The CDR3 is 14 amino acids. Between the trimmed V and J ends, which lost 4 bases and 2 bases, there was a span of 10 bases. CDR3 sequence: CASSSEKVTDTQYF. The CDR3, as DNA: TGTGCCAGCAGCTCTGAGAAGGTCACAGATACGCAGTATTTT.

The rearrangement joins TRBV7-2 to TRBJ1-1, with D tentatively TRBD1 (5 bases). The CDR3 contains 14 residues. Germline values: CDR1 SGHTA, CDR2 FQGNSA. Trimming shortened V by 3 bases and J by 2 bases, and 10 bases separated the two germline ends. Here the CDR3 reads CASSLTDRNTEAFF. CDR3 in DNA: TGTGCCAGCAGCTTGACCGACAGAAACACTGAAGCTTTCTTT.

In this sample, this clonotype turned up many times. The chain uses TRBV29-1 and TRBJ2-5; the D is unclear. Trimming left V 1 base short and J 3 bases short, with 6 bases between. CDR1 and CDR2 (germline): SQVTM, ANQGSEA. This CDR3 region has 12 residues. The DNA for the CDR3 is TGCAGCGTTGAAGGGACCAAAGAGACCCAGTACTTC. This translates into CSVEGTKETQYF.

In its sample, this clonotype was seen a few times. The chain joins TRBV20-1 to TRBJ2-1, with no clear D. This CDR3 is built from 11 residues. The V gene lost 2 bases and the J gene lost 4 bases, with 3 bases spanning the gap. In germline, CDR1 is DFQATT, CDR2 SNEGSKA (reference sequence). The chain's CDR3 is CSARIYNEQFF. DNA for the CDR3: TGCAGTGCTAGAATTTACAATGAGCAGTTCTTC.

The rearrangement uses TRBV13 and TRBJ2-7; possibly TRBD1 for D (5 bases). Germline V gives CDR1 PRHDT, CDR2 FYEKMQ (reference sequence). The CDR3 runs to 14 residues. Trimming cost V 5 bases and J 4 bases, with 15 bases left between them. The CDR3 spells CASSARQIDYEQYF. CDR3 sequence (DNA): TGTGCCAGCAGCGCCCGACAGATTGATTACGAGCAGTACTTC.

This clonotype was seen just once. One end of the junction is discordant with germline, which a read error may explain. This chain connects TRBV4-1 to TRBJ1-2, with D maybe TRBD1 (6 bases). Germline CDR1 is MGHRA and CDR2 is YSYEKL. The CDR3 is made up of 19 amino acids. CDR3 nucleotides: TGCGCCAGCAGCCAGATCTCCGGGACAATAAAAGAGTATATCTATGGCTACACATTC. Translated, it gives CASSQISGTIKEYIYGYTF.

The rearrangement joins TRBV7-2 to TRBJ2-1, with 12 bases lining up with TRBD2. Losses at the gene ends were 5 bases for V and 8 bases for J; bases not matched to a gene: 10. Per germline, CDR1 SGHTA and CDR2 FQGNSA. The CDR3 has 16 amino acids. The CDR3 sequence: CASSPGLAGPGDEQFF. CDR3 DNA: TGTGCCAGCAGCCCCGGACTAGCGGGACCCGGAGATGAGCAGTTCTTC.

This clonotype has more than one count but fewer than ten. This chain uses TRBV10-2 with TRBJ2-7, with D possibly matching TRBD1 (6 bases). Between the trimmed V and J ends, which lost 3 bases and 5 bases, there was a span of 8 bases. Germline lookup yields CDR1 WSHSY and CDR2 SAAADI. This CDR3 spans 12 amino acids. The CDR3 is CASSEQGNEQYF. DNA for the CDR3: TGCGCCAGCAGTGAACAGGGTAACGAGCAGTACTTC.

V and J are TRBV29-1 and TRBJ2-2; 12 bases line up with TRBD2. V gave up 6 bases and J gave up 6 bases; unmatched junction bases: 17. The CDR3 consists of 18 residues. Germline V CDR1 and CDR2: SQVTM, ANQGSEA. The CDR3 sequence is CSVRGRLAGGPESGELFF. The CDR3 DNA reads TGCAGCGTCCGAGGACGTCTAGCGGGAGGGCCCGAATCCGGGGAGCTGTTTTTT.

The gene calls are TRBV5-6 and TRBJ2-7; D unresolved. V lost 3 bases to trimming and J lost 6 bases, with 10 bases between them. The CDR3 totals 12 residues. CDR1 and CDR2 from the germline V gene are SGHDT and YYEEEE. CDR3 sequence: CASSSPGLEQYF. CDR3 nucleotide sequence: TGTGCCAGCAGCTCGCCAGGTCTCGAGCAGTACTTC.

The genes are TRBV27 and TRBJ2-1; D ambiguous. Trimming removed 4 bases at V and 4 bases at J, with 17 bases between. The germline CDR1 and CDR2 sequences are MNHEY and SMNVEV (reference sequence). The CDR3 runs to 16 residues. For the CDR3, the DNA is TGTGCCAGCAGTTCATCCTCGGGCGGACCATACAATGAGCAGTTCTTC. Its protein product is CASSSSSGGPYNEQFF.

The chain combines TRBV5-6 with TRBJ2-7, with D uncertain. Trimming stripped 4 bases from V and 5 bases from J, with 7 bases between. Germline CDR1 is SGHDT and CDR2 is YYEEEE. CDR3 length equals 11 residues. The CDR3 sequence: CASSRLNEQYF. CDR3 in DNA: TGTGCCAGCAGCCGGTTGAACGAGCAGTACTTC.

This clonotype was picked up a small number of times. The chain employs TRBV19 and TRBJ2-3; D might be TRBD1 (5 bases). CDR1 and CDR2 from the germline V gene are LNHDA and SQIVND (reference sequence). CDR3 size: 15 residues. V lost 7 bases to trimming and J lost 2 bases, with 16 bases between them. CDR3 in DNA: TGTGCCAGTACCGCCGGGCGACAGTACACAGATACGCAGTATTTT. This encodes CASTAGRQYTDTQYF. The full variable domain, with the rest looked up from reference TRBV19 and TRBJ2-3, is DGGITQSPKYLFRKEGQNVTLSCEQNLNHDAMYWYRQDPGQGLRLIYYSQIVNDFQKGDIAEGYSVSREKKESFPLTVTSAQKNPTAFYLCASTAGRQYTDTQYFGPGTRLTVL.

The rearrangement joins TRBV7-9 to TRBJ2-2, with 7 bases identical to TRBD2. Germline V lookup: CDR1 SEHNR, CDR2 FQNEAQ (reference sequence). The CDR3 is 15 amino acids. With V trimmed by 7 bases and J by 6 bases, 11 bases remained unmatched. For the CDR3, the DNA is TGTGCCAGCACCGCGGGACTACCGGAGGCCGGGGAGCTGTTTTTT. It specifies CASTAGLPEAGELFF.

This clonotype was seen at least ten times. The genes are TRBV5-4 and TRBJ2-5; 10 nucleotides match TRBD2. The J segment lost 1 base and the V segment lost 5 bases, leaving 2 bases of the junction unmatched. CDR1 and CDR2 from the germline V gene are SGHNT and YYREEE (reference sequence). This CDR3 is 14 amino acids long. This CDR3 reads CASRLAGSQETQYF. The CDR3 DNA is TGTGCCAGCAGACTAGCGGGATCCCAAGAGACCCAGTACTTC.